The 5 T cell receptor beta chains given below trace back to one sample, sequenced in a study of cytotoxic CD8 clonotypes in ibrutinib-treated CLL. Using immunoSEQ multiplex PCR, the repertoire was profiled, and TCRdb retains in-frame clones only, with some absent. This sample has about 60,000 clones, with 50% to 60% found just once. The sequencing here drew on PBMCs, taken at disease progression, from a patient treated with ibrutinib. The receptors shown here come from a human donor with chronic lymphocytic leukemia.

The genes are TRBV25-1 and TRBJ1-4; TRBD1 might be the D (6 bases). Looked up from germline, CDR1 is MGHDK and CDR2 is SYGVNS. The CDR3 is 13 residues long. V dropped 3 bases and J dropped 8 bases, with 10 bases sitting between them. CDR3 sequence reads: CASSDRGTEKLFF. The CDR3 bases are TGTGCCAGCAGTGACAGGGGAACGGAAAAACTGTTTTTT.

Here the CDR3 reads CASSFTAASNYEQYF. The CDR3 DNA reads as TGTGCCAGCAGTTTCACGGCGGCGTCTAACTACGAGCAGTACTTC. This chain joins TRBV27 and TRBJ2-7; D is unresolved. Per germline, CDR1 MNHEY and CDR2 SMNVEV (reference sequence). The CDR3 sequence is 15 residues long. The V end lost 3 bases, the J end lost 3 bases, and 15 bases lay between the germline ends.

Many counts were recorded for this clone. The chain employs TRBV9 and TRBJ1-3; 7 nucleotides line up with TRBD1. Germline V gene sequence: CDR1 SGDLS, CDR2 YYNGEE. The CDR3 sequence is 14 residues long. With 4 bases clipped from V and 4 bases from J, the junction kept 5 bases outside the gene matches. DNA for the CDR3: TGTGCCAGCAGCCCAGGGGGAGGAGGAAACACCATATATTTT. It specifies CASSPGGGGNTIYF. Filled out from reference TRBV9 and TRBJ1-3, the complete variable domain reads DSGVTQTPKHLITATGQRVTLRCSPRSGDLSVYWYQQSLDQGLQFLIQYYNGEERAKGNILERFSAQQFPDLHSELNLSSLELGDSALYFCASSPGGGGNTIYFGEGSWLTVV.

This clone was picked up many times. The chain couples TRBV5-1 to TRBJ1-4; D not resolved. V lost 4 bases and J lost 0, with 4 bases in between. This CDR3 spans 13 amino acids. In germline, CDR1 is SGHRS, CDR2 YFSETQ. The CDR3 DNA reads TGCGCCAGCAGCCGGGCAACTAATGAAAAACTGTTTTTT. This translates into CASSRATNEKLFF.

V is TRBV6-4 and J is TRBJ2-7; 8 bases align to TRBD1. Germline CDR1 MRHNA, CDR2 SNTAGT. This CDR3 region has 14 residues. V shed 6 bases, J shed 0 bases, and the junction held 4 bases outside the gene matches. The CDR3 DNA reads TGTGCCAGCAGCGAAACAGGGGGCTCCTACGAGCAGTACTTC. This gives the protein CASSETGGSYEQYF.